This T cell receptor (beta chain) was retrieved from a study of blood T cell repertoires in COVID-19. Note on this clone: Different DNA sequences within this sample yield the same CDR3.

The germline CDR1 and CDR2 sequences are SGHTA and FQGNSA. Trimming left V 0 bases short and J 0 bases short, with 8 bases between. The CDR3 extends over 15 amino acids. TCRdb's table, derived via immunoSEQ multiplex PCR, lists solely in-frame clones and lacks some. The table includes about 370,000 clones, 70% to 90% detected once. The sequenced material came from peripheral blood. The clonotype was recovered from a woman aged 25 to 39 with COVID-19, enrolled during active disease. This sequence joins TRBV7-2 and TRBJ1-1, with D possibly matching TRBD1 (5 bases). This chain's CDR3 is CASSLASGMNTEAFF. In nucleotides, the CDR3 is TGTGCCAGCAGCTTAGCATCAGGGATGAACACTGAAGCTTTCTTT.